The clone carrying this T cell receptor beta chain was seen more than once but under ten times. The antigen remains unidentified. Libraries of TCR beta came from iRepertoire HTBI primers plus Arm-PCR of CDR3 regions. TCRdb passed the multiplex PCR reads through MiXCR, listing each CDR3 protein once. Of 360,000 or so distinct CDR3 sequences listed, about 17% were seen once; the top ten hold around 20%. The data stem from a study of regulatory T cells in long-lasting Graves disease. Study-wide results and caveats: Researchers reported studying only peripheral blood, not thyroid tissue.

Time point indicated: newly diagnosed GD, antithyroid drugs for less than 3 months. Generation of the TCR library employed RNA extracted from PBMCs. V was shortened by 4 bases and J by 2 bases, with 11 bases between the two germline ends. The CDR3 is 14 amino acids. Germline V CDR1 and CDR2: MDHEN, SYDVKM. The sample was also linked to a second study, of T cells in Graves' hyperthyroidism and ophthalmopathy.

The rearrangement joins TRBV28 to TRBJ1-1; no firm D call. The receptor comes from a woman in her late teens or twenties with Graves disease. The specimen was peripheral blood mononuclear cells (PBMCs), collected at new diagnosis, from a patient treated with antithyroid drugs. The CDR3 DNA is TGTGCCAGCAGTTACCCGAATCTTAACACTGAAGCTTTCTTT. Its translation: CASSYPNLNTEAFF.